A selection of T cell receptor beta chains follows, all from one sample in a study of T cell changes during pregnancy in multiple sclerosis. The assay was immunoSEQ multiplex PCR, and TCRdb's table has in-frame clones only and misses some. The data show tens of thousands of clones, 92% seen once. The input for sequencing was CD4+ T cells from peripheral blood mononuclear cells, taken after pregnancy. Receptors originate from a female donor with multiple sclerosis, enrolled in a pregnancy study. CDR3s leave out the opening cysteine and the closing phenylalanine or tryptophan. Fields, in order: V gene, J gene, CDR3 protein.

v_call: TRBV29-1
j_call: TRBJ2-3
cdr3_aa: SVERRGGSGTDTQY

v_call: TRBV7-2
j_call: TRBJ1-4
cdr3_aa: ASSLGAAEKLF

v_call: TRBV12-5
j_call: TRBJ1-5
cdr3_aa: ASGPVTGNQPQH

v_call: TRBV19
j_call: TRBJ2-7
cdr3_aa: ASSTTGGSYEQY

v_call: TRBV19
j_call: TRBJ2-1
cdr3_aa: ASSILPLAGGGNEQF

v_call: TRBV4-1
j_call: TRBJ2-1
cdr3_aa: ASSHTGRGNFYNEQF

v_call: TRBV30
j_call: TRBJ1-3
cdr3_aa: AWRGDSFSGNTIY

v_call: TRBV5-5
j_call: TRBJ2-3
cdr3_aa: ASSLREGGSTDTQY

v_call: TRBV6-5
j_call: TRBJ1-5
cdr3_aa: ASSYSGGNQPQH

v_call: TRBV15
j_call: TRBJ2-6
cdr3_aa: ATSRDPLAPGTWGANVLT

v_call: TRBV27
j_call: TRBJ1-1
cdr3_aa: ASSPHPEGERTEAF

v_call: TRBV14
j_call: TRBJ2-5
cdr3_aa: ASSQELGGTQY

v_call: TRBV6-5
j_call: TRBJ2-2
cdr3_aa: ASSWDRGAGELF

v_call: TRBV6-5
j_call: TRBJ1-1
cdr3_aa: ASSYSIAGGTEAF

v_call: TRBV18
j_call: TRBJ2-5
cdr3_aa: ASSPTGARETQY

v_call: TRBV19
j_call: TRBJ2-3
cdr3_aa: ASSIQGTDTQY

v_call: TRBV7-3
j_call: TRBJ2-5
cdr3_aa: ASSPGRGETQY

v_call: TRBV7-2
j_call: TRBJ2-7
cdr3_aa: ASSLGASFDEQY

v_call: TRBV27
j_call: TRBJ2-2
cdr3_aa: ASSFGGTPNTGELF

v_call: TRBV4-3
j_call: TRBJ1-2
cdr3_aa: ASSQRTGAYGYT

v_call: TRBV9
j_call: TRBJ2-5
cdr3_aa: ASSVGLAEETQY

v_call: TRBV7-2
j_call: TRBJ2-7
cdr3_aa: ASSRSGGDYEQY

v_call: TRBV27
j_call: TRBJ2-4
cdr3_aa: ASSPHQGAKNIQY

v_call: TRBV19
j_call: TRBJ2-1
cdr3_aa: ASSIVHNEQF

v_call: TRBV6-5
j_call: TRBJ1-2
cdr3_aa: ASTPRQGAYGYT

v_call: TRBV7-2
j_call: TRBJ1-4
cdr3_aa: ASSLGGAGLGQYEKLF

v_call: TRBV11-2
j_call: TRBJ1-1
cdr3_aa: ASSLRTGEAF

v_call: TRBV6-6
j_call: TRBJ1-4
cdr3_aa: ASNPGSSTNEKLF

v_call: TRBV5-4
j_call: TRBJ2-3
cdr3_aa: ASSGQGAITDTQY

v_call: TRBV9
j_call: TRBJ2-5
cdr3_aa: ASSPREGTSGYQETQY

v_call: TRBV7-6
j_call: TRBJ2-7
cdr3_aa: ASSLETGGKYEQY

v_call: TRBV19
j_call: TRBJ1-2
cdr3_aa: ASRVGEDGYT

v_call: TRBV18
j_call: TRBJ1-4
cdr3_aa: ASSPPSQGEKLF

v_call: TRBV6-5
j_call: TRBJ2-5
cdr3_aa: ASSYGGGNQETQY

v_call: TRBV4-1
j_call: TRBJ2-3
cdr3_aa: ASSQDPGLKRDTQY

v_call: TRBV11-3
j_call: TRBJ2-1
cdr3_aa: ASSITGTFGYNEQF

v_call: TRBV9
j_call: TRBJ2-5
cdr3_aa: ASSVEGGLEQETQY

v_call: TRBV29-1
j_call: TRBJ1-1
cdr3_aa: SVGRATEAF

v_call: TRBV10-3
j_call: TRBJ2-1
cdr3_aa: AISEGLAGGPSYNEQF

v_call: TRBV18
j_call: TRBJ2-7
cdr3_aa: ASSGTGGLPYEQY

v_call: TRBV5-4
j_call: TRBJ1-6
cdr3_aa: ASSSSVTGYSPLH

v_call: TRBV29-1
j_call: TRBJ2-7
cdr3_aa: SVLTDRAGEQY

v_call: TRBV27
j_call: TRBJ2-2
cdr3_aa: ASRYRFAQGDTGELF

v_call: TRBV30
j_call: TRBJ1-2
cdr3_aa: AWIRRAGTLYGYT

v_call: TRBV25-1
j_call: TRBJ2-5
cdr3_aa: ASSDFGETQY

v_call: TRBV12-5
j_call: TRBJ2-7
cdr3_aa: ASGLAGGAYEQY

v_call: TRBV7-2
j_call: TRBJ2-1
cdr3_aa: ASSLVGQNEQF

v_call: TRBV6-1
j_call: TRBJ2-5
cdr3_aa: ASSEAGGGQETQY

v_call: TRBV19
j_call: TRBJ1-6
cdr3_aa: ASSMGDRAIHSPLH

v_call: TRBV7-7
j_call: TRBJ2-3
cdr3_aa: ASSLAQGEAQY

v_call: TRBV11-1
j_call: TRBJ2-7
cdr3_aa: ASSSNTGDEQY

v_call: TRBV6-1
j_call: TRBJ2-7
cdr3_aa: ASKDSYEQY

v_call: TRBV14
j_call: TRBJ2-7
cdr3_aa: ASSQTTGNSYEQY

v_call: TRBV15
j_call: TRBJ2-5
cdr3_aa: ATSRDPHLLQTDQETQY

v_call: TRBV19
j_call: TRBJ2-6
cdr3_aa: ASSIWAGSSGANVLT

v_call: TRBV9
j_call: TRBJ1-2
cdr3_aa: ASSVAGQGGYGYT

v_call: TRBV7-9
j_call: TRBJ1-2
cdr3_aa: ASSLPSTGTGIYGYT

v_call: TRBV7-2
j_call: TRBJ1-1
cdr3_aa: ASSQQVMNTEAF